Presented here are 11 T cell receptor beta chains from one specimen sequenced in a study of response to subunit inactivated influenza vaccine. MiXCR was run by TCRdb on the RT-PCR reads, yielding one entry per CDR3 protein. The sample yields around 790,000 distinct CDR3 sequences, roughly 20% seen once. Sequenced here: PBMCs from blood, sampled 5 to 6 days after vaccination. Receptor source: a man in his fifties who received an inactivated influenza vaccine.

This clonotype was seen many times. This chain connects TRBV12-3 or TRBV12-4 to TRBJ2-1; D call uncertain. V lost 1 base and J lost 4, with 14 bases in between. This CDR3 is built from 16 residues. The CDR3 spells CASSLGRGSLYNEQFF. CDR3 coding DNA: TGTGCCAGCAGTTTAGGGCGCGGCAGTTTATACAATGAGCAGTTCTTC.

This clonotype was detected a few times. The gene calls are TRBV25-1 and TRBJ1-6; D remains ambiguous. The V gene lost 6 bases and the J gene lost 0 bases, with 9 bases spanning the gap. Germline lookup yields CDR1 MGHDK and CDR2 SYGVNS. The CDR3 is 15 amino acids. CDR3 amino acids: CASSATSSYNSPLHF. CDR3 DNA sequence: TGTGCCAGCAGCGCGACTAGCTCCTATAATTCACCCCTCCACTTT.

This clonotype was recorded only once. CDR3 coding DNA: TGCGCCAGCAGCCCGGAGGGAGGCGGAGATACGCAGTATTTT. Encoded protein: CASSPEGGGDTQYF. The chain links TRBV5-1 to TRBJ2-3, with D perhaps TRBD2 (6 bases). This CDR3 has 14 amino acids. With 4 bases removed from V and 5 bases from J, the gap between germline ends came to 14 bases. CDR1 is SGHRS, CDR2 YFSETQ, per germline.

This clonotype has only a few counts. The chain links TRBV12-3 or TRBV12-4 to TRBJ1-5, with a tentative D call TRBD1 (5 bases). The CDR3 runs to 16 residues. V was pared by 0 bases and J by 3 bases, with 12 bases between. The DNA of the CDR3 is TGTGCCAGCAGTTTAGCGCCGGGGGGTTCCAATCAGCCCCAGCATTTT. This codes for CASSLAPGGSNQPQHF.

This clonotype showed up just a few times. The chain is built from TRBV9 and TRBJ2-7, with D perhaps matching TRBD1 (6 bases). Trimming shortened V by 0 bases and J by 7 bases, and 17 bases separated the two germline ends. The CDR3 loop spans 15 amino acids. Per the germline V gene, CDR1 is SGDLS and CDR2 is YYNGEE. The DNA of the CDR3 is TGTGCCAGCAGCGTAGGTCAGGGGCCGCGAGGAGAGCAGTACTTC. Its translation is CASSVGQGPRGEQYF.

The CDR3, as DNA: TGTGCCAGCAGCCAAAGACAGAACTATGGCTACACCTTC. Amino acid sequence: CASSQRQNYGYTF. The genes are TRBV3-1 and TRBJ1-2; tentative D call: TRBD1 (5 bases). Between the trimmed V and J ends, which lost 2 bases and 2 bases, there was a span of 6 bases. The germline gives CDR1 LGHDT, CDR2 YNNKEL (reference sequence). The CDR3 is made up of 13 amino acids.

DNA for the CDR3: TGCGCCAGCAGCCCTTTTCAGGGGAGATCCTATAATTCACCCCTCCACTTT. Its translation: CASSPFQGRSYNSPLHF. This chain connects TRBV4-1 to TRBJ1-6; possible D gene TRBD1, 6 bases. Trimming took off 4 bases at V and 1 base at J, with 14 bases between the two ends. CDR1 MGHRA and CDR2 YSYEKL come from the germline V gene. The CDR3 covers 17 residues.

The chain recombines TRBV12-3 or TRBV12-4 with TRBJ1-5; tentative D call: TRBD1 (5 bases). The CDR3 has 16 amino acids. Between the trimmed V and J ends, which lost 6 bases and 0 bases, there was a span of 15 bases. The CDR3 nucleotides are TGTGCCAGCAGCCGGGGACCTTCTTATAGCAATCAGCCCCAGCATTTT. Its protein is CASSRGPSYSNQPQHF.

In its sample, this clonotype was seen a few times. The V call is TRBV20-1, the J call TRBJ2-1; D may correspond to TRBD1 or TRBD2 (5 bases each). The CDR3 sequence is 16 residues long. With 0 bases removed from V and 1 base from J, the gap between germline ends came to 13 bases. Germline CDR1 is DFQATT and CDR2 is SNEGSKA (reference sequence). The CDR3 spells CSARDHGTLSYNEQFF. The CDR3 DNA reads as TGCAGTGCTAGAGATCATGGGACCCTTTCCTACAATGAGCAGTTCTTC.

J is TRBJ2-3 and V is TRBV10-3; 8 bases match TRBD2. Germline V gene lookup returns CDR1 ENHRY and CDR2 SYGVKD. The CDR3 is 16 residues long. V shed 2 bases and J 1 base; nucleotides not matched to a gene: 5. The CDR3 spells CAISEQSGGGTDTQYF. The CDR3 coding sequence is TGTGCCATCAGTGAGCAAAGCGGGGGAGGCACAGATACGCAGTATTTT.

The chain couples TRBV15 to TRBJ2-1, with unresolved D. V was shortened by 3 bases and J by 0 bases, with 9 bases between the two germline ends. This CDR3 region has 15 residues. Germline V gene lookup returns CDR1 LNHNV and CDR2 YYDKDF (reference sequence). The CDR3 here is CATSRTWDSYNEQFF. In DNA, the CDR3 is TGTGCCACCAGCAGGACCTGGGACTCCTACAATGAGCAGTTCTTC. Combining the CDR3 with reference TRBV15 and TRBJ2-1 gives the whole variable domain DAMVIQNPRYQVTQFGKPVTLSCSQTLNHNVMYWYQQKSSQAPKLLFHYYDKDFNNEADTPDNFQSRRPNTSFCFLDIRSPGLGDTAMYLCATSRTWDSYNEQFFGPGTRLTVL.